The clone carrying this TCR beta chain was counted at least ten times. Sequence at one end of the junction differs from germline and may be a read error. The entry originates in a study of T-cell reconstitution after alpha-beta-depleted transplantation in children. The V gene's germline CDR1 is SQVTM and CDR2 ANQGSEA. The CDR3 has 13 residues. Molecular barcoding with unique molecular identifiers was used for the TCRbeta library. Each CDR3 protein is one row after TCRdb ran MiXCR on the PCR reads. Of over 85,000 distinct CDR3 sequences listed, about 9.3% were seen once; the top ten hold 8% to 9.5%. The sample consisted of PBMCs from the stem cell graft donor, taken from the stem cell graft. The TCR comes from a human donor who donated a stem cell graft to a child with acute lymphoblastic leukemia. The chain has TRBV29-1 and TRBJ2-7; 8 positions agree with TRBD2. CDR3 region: CSVEEDGRAIKHF. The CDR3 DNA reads TGCAGCGTTGAAGAAGACGGGAGGGCGATCAAACACTTC.